This T cell receptor (beta chain) appears in the sequencing data of a study of cytomegalovirus exposure and HLA in healthy donors. Findings and limits, study-wide: Subsequent analysis found a tendency for first-cohort TCR clusters to co-occur within the 120 validation repertoires.

Germline V CDR1 and CDR2: SGHRS, YFSETQ. The trim removed 5 bases at V and 2 bases at J, leaving 6 bases unmatched. The CDR3 runs to 15 residues. Assay: immunoSEQ multiplex PCR; the TCRdb copy retains only in-frame clones and omits some. Of under 200,000 clones in the sample, roughly 86% are singletons; the top ten hold under 4.5%. About this clone itself: Its cognate antigen is unknown.

The chain is built from TRBV5-1 and TRBJ2-3; 9 bases fit TRBD2. The sequence was obtained from a man between 18 and 29 years old in good health and CMV-seropositive. The sample taken for sequencing was PBMCs. The CDR3 region is CASSLAGTSTDTQYF. CDR3 bases: TGCGCCAGCAGTCTAGCGGGGACGTCCACAGATACGCAGTATTTT.